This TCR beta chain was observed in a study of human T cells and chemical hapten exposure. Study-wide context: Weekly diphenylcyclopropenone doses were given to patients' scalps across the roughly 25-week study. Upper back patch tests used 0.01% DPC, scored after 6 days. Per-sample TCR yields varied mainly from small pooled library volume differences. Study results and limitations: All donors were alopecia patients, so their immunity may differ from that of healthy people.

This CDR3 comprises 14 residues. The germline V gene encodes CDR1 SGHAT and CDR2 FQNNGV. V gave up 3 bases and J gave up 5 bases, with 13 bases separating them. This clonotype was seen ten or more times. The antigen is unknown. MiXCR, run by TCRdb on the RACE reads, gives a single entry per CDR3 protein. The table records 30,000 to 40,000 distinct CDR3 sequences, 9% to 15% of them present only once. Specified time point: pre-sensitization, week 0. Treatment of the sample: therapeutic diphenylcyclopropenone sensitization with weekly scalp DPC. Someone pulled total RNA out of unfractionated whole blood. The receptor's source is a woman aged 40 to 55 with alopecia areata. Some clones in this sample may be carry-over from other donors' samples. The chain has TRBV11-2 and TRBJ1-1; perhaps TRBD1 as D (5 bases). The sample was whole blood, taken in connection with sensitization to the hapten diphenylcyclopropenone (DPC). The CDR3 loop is CASSFGTARTEAFF. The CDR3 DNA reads TGTGCCAGCAGCTTCGGGACGGCGAGAACTGAAGCTTTCTTT.